The subject of this entry is one T cell receptor beta chain. What it recognizes is unknown. Trimming left V 2 bases short and J 4 bases short, with 9 bases between. The germline V gene encodes CDR1 MRHNA and CDR2 SNTAGT. The CDR3 spans 13 residues. Sorting based on CD45RO/CCR7/CD25/CD127/CD95/CD27 separated CD4+ naive, central memory, regulatory and stem cell-like memory cells. Purity above 95% was achieved in all sorted populations. Sequenced material consisted of expressed TCRB transcripts (all of the isolated RNA was reverse transcribed). The method was immunoSEQ multiplex PCR; TCRdb's version includes in-frame clones alone and lacks a portion of them. This sample has approximately 730,000 clones, with around 15% found just once. The data derive from a study of beta chain features in type 1 diabetes. Study at large: What patients shared with healthy donors was a similar profile of age, gender and cell yields. All samples combined gave just under 110 million sorted cells for examination. Overall study results and limits: The study found moderately but significantly shorter TCRB CDR3s in all four CD4+ subsets of Type 1 diabetes patients.

The sample was naive CD4+ T cells from blood. The TCR comes from a man aged 18 to 30 with type 1 diabetes. The V gene is TRBV6-4, the J gene TRBJ2-7; D unclear. The CDR3 bases are TGTGCCAGCAGTGACCACCCTGGATACGAGCAGTACTTC. Its translation: CASSDHPGYEQYF.